This is a list of T cell receptor beta chains from one sample in a study of T cell responses to AZD1222 COVID-19 vaccine. Generated by immunoSEQ multiplex PCR, the TCRdb table keeps only in-frame clones and is missing some. The sample carries about 110,000 clones, 70% to 90% recorded once. The source was peripheral blood, collected on day 0 of AZD1222 vaccination. These receptors originate from an adult in good health. CDR3s include the opening cysteine and the closing phenylalanine or tryptophan. The D gene is left open where the match is weak. The size of a clone is reported for some rows only, either as once, few or many, or as a class for expanded clones.

>TRBV4-1|TRBJ2-1|-|-
TGCGCCAGCAGCCAAGTTGTAGCAGTTGAGCAGTTCTTC
CASSQVVAVEQFF
>TRBV15|TRBJ1-5|-|-
TGTGCCACCAGCAGGAGCAGGGGTAGCAATCAGCCCCAGCATTTT
CATSRSRGSNQPQHF
>TRBV28|TRBJ1-5|-|-
TGTGCCAGTAACAGGGTGAATCAGCCCCAGCATTTT
CASNRVNQPQHF
>TRBV5-8|TRBJ2-2|-|-
TGTGCCAGCAACCCTCGGGGGCGGGGCACCGGGGAGCTGTTTTTT
CASNPRGRGTGELFF
>TRBV6-2/TRBV6-3|TRBJ1-4|TRBD1|-
TGTGCCAGCAGTTCAGGGGGCGCGGGTGAAAAACTGTTTTTT
CASSSGGAGEKLFF
>TRBV7-2|TRBJ2-7|-|-
TGTGCCAGCACAGGTGGCGGCAGTAACTACGAGCAGTACTTC
CASTGGGSNYEQYF
>TRBV4-3|TRBJ1-5|-|once
TGCGCCAGCAGCCAAGGGAGGGTCGGGCCCCAGCATTTT
CASSQGRVGPQHF
>TRBV25-1|TRBJ2-1|TRBD2|-
TGTGCCAGCAGTGATAGGATAGCGGGGGTCTCCTACAATGAGCAGTTCTTC
CASSDRIAGVSYNEQFF
>TRBV30|TRBJ1-5|-|-
TGTGCCTGTGAAAAGGGCAGGTCGCAGCCCCAGCATTTT
CACEKGRSQPQHF
>TRBV28|TRBJ2-2|TRBD1|-
TGTGCCATCCTGACCGGGACAGCGAACACCGGGGAGCTGTTTTTT
CAILTGTANTGELFF
>TRBV7-2|TRBJ2-2|TRBD1|few
TGTGCCAGCAGCCAAGGACAGGGGGGAGGGACCGGGGAGCTGTTTTTT
CASSQGQGGGTGELFF
>TRBV5-8|TRBJ2-5|-|-
TGTGCCAGCAGCTTGGAGCGGTTGGACGAGACCCAGTACTTC
CASSLERLDETQYF
>TRBV10-3|TRBJ1-2|-|-
TGTGCCACACTTAACTATGGCTACACCTTC
CATLNYGYTF
>TRBV7-6|TRBJ2-2|-|-
TGTGCCAGCAGCGGGCAGGGGACAAGAACCGGGGAGCTGTTTTTT
CASSGQGTRTGELFF
>TRBV9|TRBJ1-2|-|-
TGTGCCAGCAGCGTTATCGGTGGTAACTATGGCTACACCTTC
CASSVIGGNYGYTF
>TRBV29-1|TRBJ1-6|TRBD1|-
TGCAGCGTACCGACAGGGCGGAATTCACCCCTCCACTTT
CSVPTGRNSPLHF
>TRBV7-9|TRBJ1-4|TRBD1|-
TGTGCCAGCAGCGACACAGGGGGTAATAAAAAACTGTTTTTT
CASSDTGGNKKLFF
>TRBV7-3|TRBJ1-2|-|-
TGTGCCAGCAGCTCAAACTCGGGGGATGGCTATGGCTACACCTTC
CASSSNSGDGYGYTF
>TRBV3-1/TRBV3-2|TRBJ2-3|TRBD1|-
TGTGCCAGCAGCCAAGAGTGGACAGGCTATAGCTCTAGCACAGATACGCAGTATTTT
CASSQEWTGYSSSTDTQYF
>TRBV10-3|TRBJ1-5|TRBD1|-
TGTGCCATCAGTGAGACAGGGGGCAATCAGCCCCAGCATTTT
CAISETGGNQPQHF
>TRBV25-1|TRBJ1-6|-|-
TGTGCCAGCCAGGAGGGATTCTCCTATAATTCACCCCTCCACTTT
CASQEGFSYNSPLHF
>TRBV19|TRBJ2-2|-|once
TGTGCCAGTAGTATAGAGGGAAGGGCCGGGGAGCTGTTTTTT
CASSIEGRAGELFF
>TRBV28|TRBJ1-1|-|-
TGTGCCAGCAGTTTATGGGCGGGAATGAACACTGAAGCTTTCTTT
CASSLWAGMNTEAFF
>TRBV7-3|TRBJ1-1|-|-
TGTGCCAGCAGCTTAGGTTATGCCTCCACTGAAGCTTTCTTT
CASSLGYASTEAFF
>TRBV5-1|TRBJ2-7|-|once
TGCGCCAGCAGCTCCGATCGTGTGATCCACGAGCAGTACTTC
CASSSDRVIHEQYF
>TRBV19|TRBJ2-7|TRBD2|-
TGTGCCAGTAGTATGACTAGCGGGAGGTTCTACGAGCAGTACTTC
CASSMTSGRFYEQYF
>TRBV23-1|TRBJ2-7|-|-
TGCGCCAGCAGTCAAGGGACGGCCTACGAGCAGTACTTC
CASSQGTAYEQYF
>TRBV30|TRBJ1-1|-|-
TGTGCCTGGAGTGTTGGACGGGAGGGGGACACTGAAGCTTTCTTT
CAWSVGREGDTEAFF
>TRBV28|TRBJ1-2|-|-
TGTGCCAGCAGGGGGGCTGGCATCAACTATGGCTACACCTTC
CASRGAGINYGYTF
>TRBV6-5|TRBJ1-6|-|-
TGTGCCAGCAGGGCCTCTGGGGATTCACCCCTCCACTTT
CASRASGDSPLHF
>TRBV27|TRBJ1-3|-|-
TGTGCCAGCAGTTTATACCCCCCCGGGGCAGCCAGCTCTGGAAACACCATATATTTT
CASSLYPPGAASSGNTIYF
>TRBV5-1|TRBJ1-1|-|once
TGCGCCAGCAGCTTGGTAGTCAACACTGAAGCTTTCTTT
CASSLVVNTEAFF
>TRBV11-1|TRBJ1-1|-|few
TGTGCCAGCAGCTTACAACCTGGGGGGCGGGCTGAAGCTTTCTTT
CASSLQPGGRAEAFF
>TRBV30|TRBJ1-2|TRBD1|-
TGTGCCTGGAGTCGACAGGGGGGTTCGCATGGCTACACCTTC
CAWSRQGGSHGYTF
>TRBV18|TRBJ2-7|-|-
TGTGCCAGCTCACCACGCCCCAACAGCTACGAGCAGTACTTC
CASSPRPNSYEQYF
>TRBV2|TRBJ1-2|-|-
TGTGCCAGCAGTGGGTTAGGATCTTCTCCCTATGGCTACACCTTC
CASSGLGSSPYGYTF
>TRBV5-1|TRBJ2-5|-|once
TGCGCCAGCAGCTTGTCACAGGGCCAGCTAGAGACCCAGTACTTC
CASSLSQGQLETQYF
>TRBV25-1|TRBJ1-2|TRBD1|-
TGTGCCAGCAGTGGCAGGGGGGGCTATGGCTACACCTTC
CASSGRGGYGYTF
>TRBV19|TRBJ1-6|-|-
TGTGCCAGTAGTTCGGATTTCTATAATTCACCCCTCCACTTT
CASSSDFYNSPLHF
>TRBV7-8|TRBJ1-1|-|-
TGTGCCAGCAGCTTATCGCAGGGGCAGACTGAAGCTTTCTTT
CASSLSQGQTEAFF
>TRBV29-1|TRBJ1-5|-|many
TGCAGCGTAGCGTGGGCGGAAAATCAGCCCCAGCATTTT
CSVAWAENQPQHF
>TRBV5-5|TRBJ1-4|-|-
TGTGCCAGCAGCTCGGTTTTGTCTGCAACTAATGAAAAACTGTTTTTT
CASSSVLSATNEKLFF
>TRBV4-3|TRBJ2-5|TRBD1|-
TGCGCCAGCAGCCAAGATGGGGGGACAGGGGGTCAAGAGACCCAGTACTTC
CASSQDGGTGGQETQYF
>TRBV3-1/TRBV3-2|TRBJ2-6|-|-
TGTGCCAGCAGCCAGGGGACCGGACGGCCTTCTGGGGCCAACGTCCTGACTTTC
CASSQGTGRPSGANVLTF
>TRBV28|TRBJ1-1|TRBD1|-
TGTGCCAGCAGTTTAGGGACAGCTACCCCTGAAGCTTTCTTT
CASSLGTATPEAFF
>TRBV10-1|TRBJ1-1|-|-
TGCGCCAGCATAGATCTAACTGGGACTGAAGCTTTCTTT
CASIDLTGTEAFF
>TRBV7-2|TRBJ2-2|TRBD1|-
TGTGCCAGCAGCTCACAGGGGCCGGACACCGGGGAGCTGTTTTTT
CASSSQGPDTGELFF
>TRBV18|TRBJ2-3|-|-
TGTGCCAGCTCATCAACGTTGGCGGGCAGCACAGATACGCAGTATTTT
CASSSTLAGSTDTQYF